These T cell receptor beta chains were read from a single sample in a study of T cell responses to AZD1222 COVID-19 vaccine. Here immunoSEQ multiplex PCR was the method, and the copy in TCRdb shows in-frame clones only, minus some. Of fewer than 120,000 clones in the sample, roughly nine tenths were seen once. The starting material was peripheral blood, obtained on day 0 of AZD1222 vaccination. These receptors were obtained from an adult in good health. CDR3s include the opening cysteine and the closing phenylalanine or tryptophan.

CASSPAVTNYGYTF	TRBV18	TRBJ1-2
CASAPVANTGELFF	TRBV2	TRBJ2-2
CASSYGTGDTGELFF	TRBV6-6	TRBJ2-2
CATSRRAGRSNSPLHF	TRBV15	TRBJ1-6
CASSIDGLAGLYEQYF	TRBV19	TRBJ2-7
CAISEPTGVAYEQYF	TRBV10-3	TRBJ2-7
CASRRDSSYEQYF	TRBV6-5	TRBJ2-7
CASSQDPKAGGHTGELFF	TRBV4-1	TRBJ2-2
CASSSLGLGAFF	TRBV5-6	TRBJ1-1
CASSFEEQPQHF	TRBV7-9	TRBJ1-5
CASSLGGTHTEAFF	TRBV11-3	TRBJ1-1
CASKVAGSNTGELFF	TRBV7-2	TRBJ2-2
CASSYDRGQETQYF	TRBV6-5	TRBJ2-5
CASSRTDSGNTIYF	TRBV18	TRBJ1-3
CASSLTVGQVGTGELFF	TRBV7-3	TRBJ2-2
CASSLEGLHSGNTIYF	TRBV7-2	TRBJ1-3
CASSLVKDEKLFF	TRBV5-4	TRBJ1-4
CASSLTRDWRSYEQYF	TRBV6-2/TRBV6-3	TRBJ2-7
CASSLGLAVNTGELFF	TRBV5-5	TRBJ2-2
CASSSTSGSIQETQYF	TRBV5-1	TRBJ2-5
CASSPPGGGSNGYTF	TRBV18	TRBJ1-2
CASSFQGTATIQQFF	TRBV7-8	TRBJ2-1
CASSPDLLANYGYTF	TRBV18	TRBJ1-2
CATSDRLQGGHQETQYF	TRBV24-1	TRBJ2-5
CAISEYEGAYEQYF	TRBV10-3	TRBJ2-7
CASSPPDQPQHF	TRBV28	TRBJ1-5
CASSPRTGMNTEAFF	TRBV6-4	TRBJ1-1
CASSYDGQASRGYGYTF	TRBV6-2/TRBV6-3	TRBJ1-2
CATKSGNRGFGEQFF	TRBV19	TRBJ2-1
CASSQNFGSEDTQYF	TRBV3-1/TRBV3-2	TRBJ2-3
CARRTGDYGYTF	TRBV7-3	TRBJ1-2
CASSYWGGSNQPQHF	TRBV7-8	TRBJ1-5